This T cell receptor (beta chain) comes out of a study of T cell repertoires in cytomegalovirus infection. Germline-derived CDR1 and CDR2 are SNHLY and FYNNEI. After removal of 8 bases from V and 7 bases from J, the junction contained 12 bases not matched to a gene. CDR3 length: 16 residues. MiXCR, run by TCRdb on the reads, gives a single entry per CDR3 protein. The sample carries around 490,000 distinct CDR3 sequences, more than 20% recorded once. This TCR derives from a human donor in good health (CMV status not recorded). Some clones in this sample may be carry-over from other donors' samples. J is TRBJ1-6 and V is TRBV2; 9 bases are a match to TRBD1. Sequenced: PBMCs. The CDR3 bases are TGTGCCAGCCCGGCCGTAGGACAGGGGTCCAATTCACCCCTCCACTTT. Amino acid sequence: CASPAVGQGSNSPLHF.